This TCR beta chain is drawn from a study of breast tumors, draining lymph nodes, adjacent tissues. General study findings and limits: Data fit most tumor T cells coming from lymph node, expanding in tumor. Luminal-like breast cancer showed significantly greater tumor-nontumor repertoire similarity than basal-like breast cancer did. Tumors had less TCR diversity than lymph nodes, more than nontumor tissue.

The CDR3 loop spans 17 amino acids. TCRdb ran MiXCR on the multiplex PCR reads and lists one entry per CDR3 protein. The sample holds over 150,000 distinct CDR3 sequences, approximately 31% seen once. The lymph nodes were axillary draining lymph nodes from breast cancer patients. As to this clonotype: What it binds is not known. One end of the junction is discordant with germline, which a read error may explain.

The chain has TRBV12-3 or TRBV12-4 and TRBJ2-5; 7 nucleotides align to TRBD2. This receptor was taken from a female donor with breast cancer. Some clones in this sample may be carry-over from other donors' samples. Sequencing was performed on axillary lymph node tissue. CDR3 region: CASSFPISGGGRKTQCF. In nucleotides, the CDR3 is TGTGCCAGCAGTTTCCCAATCTCCGGGGGAGGGCGGAAGACCCAGTGCTTC.